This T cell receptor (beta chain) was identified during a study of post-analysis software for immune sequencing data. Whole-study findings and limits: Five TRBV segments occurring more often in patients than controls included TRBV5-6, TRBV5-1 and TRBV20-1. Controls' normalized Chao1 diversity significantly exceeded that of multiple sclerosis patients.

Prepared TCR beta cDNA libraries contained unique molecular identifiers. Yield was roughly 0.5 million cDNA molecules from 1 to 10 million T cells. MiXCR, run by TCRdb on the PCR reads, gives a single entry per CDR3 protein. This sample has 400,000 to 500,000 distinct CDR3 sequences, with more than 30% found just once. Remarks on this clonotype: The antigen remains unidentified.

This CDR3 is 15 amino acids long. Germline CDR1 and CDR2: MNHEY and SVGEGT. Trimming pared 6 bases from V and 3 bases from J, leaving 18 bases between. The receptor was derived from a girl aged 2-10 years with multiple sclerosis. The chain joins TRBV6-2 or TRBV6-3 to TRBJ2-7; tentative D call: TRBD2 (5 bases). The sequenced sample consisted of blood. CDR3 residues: CASSLGLGKVYEQYF. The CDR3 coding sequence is TGTGCCAGCAGCCTGGGCCTCGGGAAAGTCTACGAGCAGTACTTC.